This TCR beta chain was captured by sequencing in a study of Ad26.COV2.S vaccination and SARS-CoV-2 variants. Study overall: Once or twice, 56 days apart, Ad26.COV2.S was delivered intramuscularly.

Using immunoSEQ multiplex PCR, the repertoire was profiled, and TCRdb retains in-frame clones only, with some absent. The sample lists hundreds of thousands of clones; around 90% were seen once. The study, taken as a whole, reports: Spike-specific TCR breadth was greater in vaccine than placebo recipients.

As to this clone: What it binds is unknown.

The CDR3 sequence is 14 residues long. V was shortened by 6 bases and J by 6 bases, with 15 bases between the two germline ends. The germline V gene has CDR1 MNHNY and CDR2 SVGAGI (reference sequence). Treatment defined: about 20 received Ad26.COV2.S at low or high dose, single or two shots; 5 received placebo; per-sample allocation not given. The samples date from day 63 after the first vaccine or placebo injection. In Boston, the donor was an adult between 18-55 years of age. Its platform was an Ad26 vector, and its expressed antigen was Wuhan-strain SARS-CoV-2 spike. The source was peripheral blood, collected in a trial of Ad26.COV2.S vaccine versus placebo. The V gene is TRBV6-6, the J gene TRBJ1-5, with D tentatively TRBD1 (6 bases). This TCR was recovered from a person aged 18-65 years who received the Ad26.COV2.S COVID-19 vaccine or a placebo. The CDR3 is CASREGGEGQPQHF. CDR3 nucleotides: TGTGCCAGCAGGGAAGGGGGGGAAGGTCAGCCCCAGCATTTT.